This is a list of T cell receptor beta chains from one sample in a study of T cells in Graves' hyperthyroidism and ophthalmopathy. Via MiXCR, TCRdb re-called the multiplex PCR reads, giving one row per CDR3 protein. Of about 740,000 distinct CDR3 sequences detected, about 15% appear once; the ten largest clones hold 10%. The sequenced sample consisted of blood. The receptors derive from a woman under 30 with Graves' hyperthyroidism. Each CDR3 is given with its conserved first and last residue. The D gene is left open where the match is weak. Rows may omit the clone size; those that give it use once, few, many or a size class.

v_call	j_call	d_call	clone_size	cdr3_aa	cdr3_nt
TRBV7-9	TRBJ2-7	TRBD2	many	CASSFLSGPTYEQYF	TGTGCCAGCAGCTTCCTTAGCGGGCCTACCTACGAGCAGTACTTC
TRBV7-9	TRBJ2-5	NA	many	CASSLNTGNQETQYF	TGTGCCAGCAGCTTAAACACGGGGAACCAAGAGACCCAGTACTTC
TRBV5-6	TRBJ2-1	TRBD1	NA	CASSPSPDRALGFF	TGTGCCAGCAGCCCTAGCCCCGACAGGGCCCTCGGGTTCTTC
TRBV5-1	TRBJ2-3	TRBD1	many	CASSLQGVTDTQYF	TGTGCCAGCAGCTTACAGGGGGTCACAGATACGCAGTATTTT
TRBV28	TRBJ1-2	NA	NA	CASSLVPGAQSGYTF	TGTGCCAGCAGTTTAGTCCCGGGGGCGCAAAGTGGCTACACCTTC
TRBV9	TRBJ2-7	NA	NA	CASSVAGVNYNEQYF	TGTGCCAGCAGCGTGGCCGGCGTCAACTACAATGAGCAGTACTTC
TRBV29-1	TRBJ2-7	NA	few	CSVELATTYEQYF	TGCAGCGTTGAACTAGCTACAACCTACGAGCAGTACTTC
TRBV28	TRBJ2-2	NA	NA	CASTRDDVGTGELFF	TGTGCCAGCACCAGGGACGACGTGGGAACCGGGGAGCTGTTTTTT
TRBV29-1	TRBJ2-1	NA	few	CSVEVGAGDNEQFF	TGCAGCGTTGAAGTAGGGGCAGGGGACAATGAGCAGTTCTTC
TRBV11-2	TRBJ2-2	TRBD2	many	CASTYPGGSNTGELFF	TGTGCCAGCACTTATCCGGGGGGTTCGAACACCGGGGAGCTGTTTTTT
TRBV20-1	TRBJ2-2	NA	many	CSARDNGRDTGELFF	TGCAGTGCTAGAGATAACGGGAGAGATACCGGGGAGCTGTTTTTT
TRBV4-2	TRBJ2-7	TRBD2	many	CASSQTSGVYEQYF	TGTGCCAGCAGCCAGACTAGCGGGGTCTACGAGCAGTACTTC
TRBV27	TRBJ2-2	TRBD2	few	CASTLTSSGRSPTGELFF	TGTGCCAGCACCCTGACCTCTAGCGGGAGGTCGCCCACCGGGGAGCTGTTTTTT
TRBV28	TRBJ2-1	TRBD1	NA	CASRPGQGDVLNEQFF	TGTGCCAGCAGACCCGGACAGGGAGATGTCCTCAATGAGCAGTTCTTC
TRBV20-1	TRBJ2-7	NA	many	CSASPRGAVYEQYF	TGCAGTGCTAGTCCTAGGGGAGCGGTCTACGAGCAGTACTTC
TRBV5-8	TRBJ2-5	TRBD2	NA	CASSFGRRELQETQYF	TGTGCCAGCAGCTTCGGGCGGCGGGAGCTCCAAGAGACCCAGTACTTC
TRBV30	TRBJ2-1	NA	few	CAWSVAAERRFNEQFF	TGTGCCTGGAGTGTAGCGGCGGAGAGGAGGTTCAATGAGCAGTTCTTC
TRBV5-1	TRBJ2-5	NA	NA	CASSIEYQETQYF	TGCGCCAGCAGCATCGAGTACCAAGAGACCCAGTACTTC
TRBV2	TRBJ2-3	TRBD2	NA	CASRKLAGDRTDTQYF	TGTGCCAGCAGGAAACTAGCGGGAGATCGAACAGATACGCAGTATTTT
TRBV4-1	TRBJ2-7	NA	NA	CASSQAPSQNYEQYF	TGCGCCAGCAGCCAAGCACCCAGTCAAAACTACGAGCAGTACTTC
TRBV6-1	TRBJ1-5	TRBD1	few	CASSASTLGTGSQPQHF	TGTGCCAGCAGTGCATCTACCCTGGGGACAGGTTCGCAGCCCCAGCATTTT
TRBV18	TRBJ2-3	NA	many	CASSHRQSRGTDTQYF	TGTGCCAGCTCGCACCGACAGAGTCGGGGCACAGATACGCAGTATTTT
TRBV5-6	TRBJ2-7	NA	few	CASGARGSYEQYF	TGTGCCAGTGGGGCCCGGGGCTCCTACGAGCAGTACTTC
TRBV15	TRBJ2-7	NA	many	CATSRDFRSSLEQYF	TGTGCCACCAGCAGAGATTTCCGTTCTTCACTCGAGCAGTACTTC
TRBV5-5	TRBJ1-6	NA	NA	CASNGEWGNSPLHF	TGTGCCAGCAACGGCGAATGGGGCAATTCACCCCTCCACTTT
TRBV4-1	TRBJ1-5	NA	NA	CASSTQGPDSNQPQHF	TGCGCCAGCAGCACCCAGGGGCCCGATAGCAATCAGCCCCAGCATTTT
TRBV11-2	TRBJ2-1	NA	many	CASSLDALEGSYNEQFF	TGTGCCAGCAGCTTAGATGCCCTCGAAGGCTCCTACAATGAGCAGTTCTTC
TRBV7-9	TRBJ1-1	TRBD1	NA	CASSSTILRQGGTEAFF	TGTGCCAGCAGCTCCACTATCTTACGACAGGGTGGCACTGAAGCTTTCTTT
TRBV20-1	TRBJ1-4	TRBD1	many	CSARGTGRKEKLFF	TGCAGTGCTAGAGGGACAGGGAGGAAGGAAAAACTGTTTTTT
TRBV12-3/TRBV12-4	TRBJ2-7	NA	many	CASSLAVNEQYF	TGTGCCAGCAGTTTGGCCGTAAACGAGCAGTACTTC
TRBV5-1	TRBJ2-7	NA	few	CASSLASPGTGEQYF	TGCGCCAGCAGCTTGGCCTCCCCCGGGACGGGGGAGCAGTACTTC
TRBV24-1	TRBJ2-1	TRBD2	NA	CATSDLPPSGRGNEQFF	TGTGCCACCAGTGATTTGCCCCCTAGCGGGAGAGGCAATGAGCAGTTCTTC